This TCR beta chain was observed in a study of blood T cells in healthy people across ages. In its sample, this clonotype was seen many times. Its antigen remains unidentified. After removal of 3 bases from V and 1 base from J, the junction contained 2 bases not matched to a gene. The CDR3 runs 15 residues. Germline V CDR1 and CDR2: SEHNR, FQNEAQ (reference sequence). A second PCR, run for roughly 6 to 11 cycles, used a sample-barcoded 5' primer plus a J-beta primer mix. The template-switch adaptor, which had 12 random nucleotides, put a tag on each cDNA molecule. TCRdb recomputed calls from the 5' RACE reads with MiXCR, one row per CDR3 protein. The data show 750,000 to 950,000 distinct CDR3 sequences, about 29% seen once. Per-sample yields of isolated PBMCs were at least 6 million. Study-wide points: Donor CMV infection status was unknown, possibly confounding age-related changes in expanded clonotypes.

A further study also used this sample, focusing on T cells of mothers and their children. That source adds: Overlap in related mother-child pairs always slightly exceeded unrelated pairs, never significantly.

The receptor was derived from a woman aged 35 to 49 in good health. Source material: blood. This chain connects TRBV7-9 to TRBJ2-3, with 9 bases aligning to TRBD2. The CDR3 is CASSFLAGRTDTQYF. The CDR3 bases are TGTGCCAGCAGCTTCCTAGCGGGGCGCACAGATACGCAGTATTTT.